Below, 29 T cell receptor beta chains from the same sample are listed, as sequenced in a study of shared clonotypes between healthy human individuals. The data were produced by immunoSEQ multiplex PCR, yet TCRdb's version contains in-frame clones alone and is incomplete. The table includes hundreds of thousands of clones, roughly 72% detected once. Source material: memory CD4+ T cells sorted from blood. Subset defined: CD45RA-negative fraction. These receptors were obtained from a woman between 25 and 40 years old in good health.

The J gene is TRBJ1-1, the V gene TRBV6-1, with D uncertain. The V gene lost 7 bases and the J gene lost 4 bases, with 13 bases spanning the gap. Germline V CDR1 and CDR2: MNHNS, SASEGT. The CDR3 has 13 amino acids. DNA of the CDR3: TGTGCCAGCACGTTGGAGTTATTCACTGAAGCTTTCTTT. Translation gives CASTLELFTEAFF.

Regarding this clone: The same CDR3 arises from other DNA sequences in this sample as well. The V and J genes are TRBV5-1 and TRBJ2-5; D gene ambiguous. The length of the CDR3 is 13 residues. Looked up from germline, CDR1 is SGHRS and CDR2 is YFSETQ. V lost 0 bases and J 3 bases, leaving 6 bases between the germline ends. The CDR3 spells CASSLVLEETQYF. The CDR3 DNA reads TGCGCCAGCAGCTTGGTCCTGGAAGAGACCCAGTACTTC.

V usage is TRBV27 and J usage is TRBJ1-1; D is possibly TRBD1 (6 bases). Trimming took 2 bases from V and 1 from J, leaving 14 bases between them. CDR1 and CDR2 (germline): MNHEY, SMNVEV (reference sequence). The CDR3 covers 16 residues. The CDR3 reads CASSLGQGLQNTEAFF. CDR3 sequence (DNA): TGTGCCAGCAGTTTAGGGCAGGGGCTCCAGAACACTGAAGCTTTCTTT.

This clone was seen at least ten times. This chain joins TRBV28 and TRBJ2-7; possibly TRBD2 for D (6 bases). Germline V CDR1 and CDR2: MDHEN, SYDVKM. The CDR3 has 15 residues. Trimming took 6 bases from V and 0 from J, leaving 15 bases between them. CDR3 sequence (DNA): TGTGCCAGCAGCGCTCCTAGCGAGAGCTCCTACGAGCAGTACTTC. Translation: CASSAPSESSYEQYF. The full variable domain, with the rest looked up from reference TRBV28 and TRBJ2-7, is DVKVTQSSRYLVKRTGEKVFLECVQDMDHENMFWYRQDPGLGLRLIYFSYDVKMKEKGDIPEGYSVSREKKERFSLILESASTNQTSMYLCASSAPSESSYEQYFGPGTRLTVT.

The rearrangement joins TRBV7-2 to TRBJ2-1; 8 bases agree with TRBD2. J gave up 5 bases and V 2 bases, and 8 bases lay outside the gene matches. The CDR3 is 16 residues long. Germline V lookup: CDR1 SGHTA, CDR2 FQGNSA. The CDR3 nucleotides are TGTGCCAGCAGCTTAAGAGCGGGAGCCTCAGACAATGAGCAGTTCTTC. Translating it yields CASSLRAGASDNEQFF.

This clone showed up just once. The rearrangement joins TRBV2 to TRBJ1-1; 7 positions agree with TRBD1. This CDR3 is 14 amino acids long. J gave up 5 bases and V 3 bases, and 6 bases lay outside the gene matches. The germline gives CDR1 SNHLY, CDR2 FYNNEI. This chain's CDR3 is CASSETGRKTEAFF. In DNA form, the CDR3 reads TGTGCCAGCAGTGAGACAGGGAGGAAGACTGAAGCTTTCTTT.

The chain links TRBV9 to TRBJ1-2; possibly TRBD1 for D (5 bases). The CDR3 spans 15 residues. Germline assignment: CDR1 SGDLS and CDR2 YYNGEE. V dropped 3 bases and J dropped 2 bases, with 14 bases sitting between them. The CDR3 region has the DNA TGTGCCAGCAGCGGGGGACCTGGAGAGAACTATGGCTACACCTTC. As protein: CASSGGPGENYGYTF. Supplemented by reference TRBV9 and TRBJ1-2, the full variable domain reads DSGVTQTPKHLITATGQRVTLRCSPRSGDLSVYWYQQSLDQGLQFLIQYYNGEERAKGNILERFSAQQFPDLHSELNLSSLELGDSALYFCASSGGPGENYGYTFGSGTRLTVV.

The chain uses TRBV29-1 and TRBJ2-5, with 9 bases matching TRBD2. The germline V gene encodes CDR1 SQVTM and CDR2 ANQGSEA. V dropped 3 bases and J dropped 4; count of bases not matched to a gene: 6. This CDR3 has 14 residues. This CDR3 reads CSVDGAGGGETQYF. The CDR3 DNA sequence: TGCAGCGTTGACGGTGCGGGAGGGGGAGAGACCCAGTACTTC.

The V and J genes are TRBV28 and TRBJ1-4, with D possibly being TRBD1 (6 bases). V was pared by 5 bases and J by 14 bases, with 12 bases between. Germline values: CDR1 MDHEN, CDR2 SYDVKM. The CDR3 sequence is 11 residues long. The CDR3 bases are TGTGCCAGCAGTGTAACAGGGTCTCTGTTTTTT. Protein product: CASSVTGSLFF.

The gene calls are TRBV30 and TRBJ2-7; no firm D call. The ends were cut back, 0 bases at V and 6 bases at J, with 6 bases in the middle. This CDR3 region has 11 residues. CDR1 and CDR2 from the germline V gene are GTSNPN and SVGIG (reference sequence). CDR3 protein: CAWSVQGEQYF. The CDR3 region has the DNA TGTGCCTGGAGTGTTCAAGGCGAGCAGTACTTC. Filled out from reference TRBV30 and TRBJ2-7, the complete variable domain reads SQTIHQWPATLVQPVGSPLSLECTVEGTSNPNLYWYRQAAGRGLQLLFYSVGIGQISSEVPQNLSASRPQDRQFILSSKKLLLSDSGFYLCAWSVQGEQYFGPGTRLTVT.

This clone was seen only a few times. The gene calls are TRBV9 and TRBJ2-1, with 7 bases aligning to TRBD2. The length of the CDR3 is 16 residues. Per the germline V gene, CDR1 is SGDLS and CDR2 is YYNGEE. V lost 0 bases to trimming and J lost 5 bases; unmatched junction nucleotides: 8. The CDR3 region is CASSVVPGGRNNEQFF. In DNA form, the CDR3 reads TGTGCCAGCAGCGTAGTACCGGGAGGCCGAAACAATGAGCAGTTCTTC.

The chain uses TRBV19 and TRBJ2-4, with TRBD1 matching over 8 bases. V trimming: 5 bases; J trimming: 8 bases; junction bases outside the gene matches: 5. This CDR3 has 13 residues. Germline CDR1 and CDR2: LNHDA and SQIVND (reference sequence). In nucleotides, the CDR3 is TGTGCCAGTAGTTCGGGACAGGCTGACATTCAGTACTTC. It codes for CASSSGQADIQYF.

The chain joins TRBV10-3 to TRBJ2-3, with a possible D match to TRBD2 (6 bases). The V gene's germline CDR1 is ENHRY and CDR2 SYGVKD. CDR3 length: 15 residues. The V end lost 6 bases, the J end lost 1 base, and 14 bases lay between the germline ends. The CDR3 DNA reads TGTGCCATCAGCGGGGCAGGGACTGGCACAGATACGCAGTATTTT. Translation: CAISGAGTGTDTQYF.

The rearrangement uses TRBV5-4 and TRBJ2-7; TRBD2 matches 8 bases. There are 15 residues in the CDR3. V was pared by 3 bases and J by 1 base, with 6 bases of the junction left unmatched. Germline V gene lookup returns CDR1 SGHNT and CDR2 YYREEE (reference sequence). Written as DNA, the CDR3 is TGTGCCAGCAGCTCCTCGGGACTAGGGTCCTACGAGCAGTACTTC. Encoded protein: CASSSSGLGSYEQYF. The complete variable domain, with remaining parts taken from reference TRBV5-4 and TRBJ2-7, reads ETGVTQSPTHLIKTRGQQVTLRCSSQSGHNTVSWYQQALGQGPQFIFQYYREEENGRGNFPPRFSGLQFPNYSSELNVNALELDDSALYLCASSSSGLGSYEQYFGPGTRLTVT.

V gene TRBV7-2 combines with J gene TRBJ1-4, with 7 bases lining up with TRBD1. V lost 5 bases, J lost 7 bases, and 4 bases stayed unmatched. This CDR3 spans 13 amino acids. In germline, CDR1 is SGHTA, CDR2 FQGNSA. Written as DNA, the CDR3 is TGTGCCAGCAGCCGTAGACAGGGTGAAAAACTGTTTTTT. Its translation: CASSRRQGEKLFF. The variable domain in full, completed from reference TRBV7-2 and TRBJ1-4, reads GAGVSQSPSNKVTEKGKDVELRCDPISGHTALYWYRQSLGQGLEFLIYFQGNSAPDKSGLPSDRFSAERTGGSVSTLTIQRTQQEDSAVYLCASSRRQGEKLFFGSGTQLSVL.

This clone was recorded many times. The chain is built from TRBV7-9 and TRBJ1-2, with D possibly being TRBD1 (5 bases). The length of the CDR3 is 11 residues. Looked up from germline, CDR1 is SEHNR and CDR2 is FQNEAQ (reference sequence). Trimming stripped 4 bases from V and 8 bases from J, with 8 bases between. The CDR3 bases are TGTGCCAGCAGCTCAGGGACCGGCTACACCTTC. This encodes CASSSGTGYTF.

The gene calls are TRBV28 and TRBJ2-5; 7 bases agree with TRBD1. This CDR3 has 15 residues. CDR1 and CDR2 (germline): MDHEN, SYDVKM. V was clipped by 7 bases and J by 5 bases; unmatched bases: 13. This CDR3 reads CASTTRDSYDETQYF. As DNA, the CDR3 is TGTGCCAGCACCACCCGGGACAGCTATGACGAGACCCAGTACTTC.

CDR3 amino acids: CASSQATSGSVYEQYF. The CDR3 DNA reads as TGCGCCAGCAGCCAGGCGACTAGCGGGAGTGTTTACGAGCAGTACTTC. The chain couples TRBV4-1 to TRBJ2-7, with 12 bases that match TRBD2. V was pared by 3 bases and J by 4 bases, with 7 bases of the junction left unmatched. The CDR3 is 16 residues long. Germline V CDR1 and CDR2: MGHRA, YSYEKL.

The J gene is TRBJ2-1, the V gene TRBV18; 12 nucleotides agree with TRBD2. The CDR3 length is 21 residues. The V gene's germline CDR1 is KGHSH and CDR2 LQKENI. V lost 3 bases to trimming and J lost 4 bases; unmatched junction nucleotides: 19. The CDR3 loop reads CASSPDRASGRAVVLYNEQFF. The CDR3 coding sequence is TGTGCCAGCTCACCTGACCGTGCTAGCGGGAGGGCCGTGGTTTTGTACAATGAGCAGTTCTTC.

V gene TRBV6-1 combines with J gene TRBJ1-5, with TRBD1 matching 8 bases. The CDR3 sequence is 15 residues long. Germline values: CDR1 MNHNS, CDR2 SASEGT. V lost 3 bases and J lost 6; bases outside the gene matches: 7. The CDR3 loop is CASSDQDRVGQPQHF. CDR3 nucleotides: TGTGCCAGCAGTGACCAGGACAGGGTCGGTCAGCCCCAGCATTTT.

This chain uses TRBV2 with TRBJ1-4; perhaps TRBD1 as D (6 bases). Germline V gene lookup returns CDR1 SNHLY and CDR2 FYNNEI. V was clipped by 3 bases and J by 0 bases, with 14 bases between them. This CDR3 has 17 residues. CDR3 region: CASSELRGSATNEKLFF. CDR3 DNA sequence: TGTGCCAGCAGTGAGCTAAGGGGGAGTGCAACTAATGAAAAACTGTTTTTT.

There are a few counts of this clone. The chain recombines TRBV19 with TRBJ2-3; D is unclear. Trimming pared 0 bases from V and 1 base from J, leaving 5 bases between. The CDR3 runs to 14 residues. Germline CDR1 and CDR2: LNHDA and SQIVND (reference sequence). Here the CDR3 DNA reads TGTGCCAGTAGTATAGAAAAGGGCACAGATACGCAGTATTTT. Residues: CASSIEKGTDTQYF.

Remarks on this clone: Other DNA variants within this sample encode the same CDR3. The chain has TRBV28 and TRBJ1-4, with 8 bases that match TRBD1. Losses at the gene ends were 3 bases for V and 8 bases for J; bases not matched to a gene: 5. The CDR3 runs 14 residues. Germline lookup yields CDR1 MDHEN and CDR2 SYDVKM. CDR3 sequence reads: CASSFRQGREKLFF. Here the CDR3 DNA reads TGTGCCAGCAGTTTTCGACAGGGGAGGGAAAAACTGTTTTTT.

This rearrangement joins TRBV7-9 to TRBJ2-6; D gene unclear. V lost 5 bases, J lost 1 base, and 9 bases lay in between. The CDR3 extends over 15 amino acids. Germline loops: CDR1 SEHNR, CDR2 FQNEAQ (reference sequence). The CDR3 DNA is TGTGCCAGCAGCCCGGAAGGATCTGGGGCCAACGTCCTGACTTTC. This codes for CASSPEGSGANVLTF. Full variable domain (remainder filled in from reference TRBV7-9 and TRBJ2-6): DTGVSQNPRHKITKRGQNVTFRCDPISEHNRLYWYRQTLGQGPEFLTYFQNEAQLEKSRLLSDRFSAERPKGSFSTLEIQRTEQGDSAMYLCASSPEGSGANVLTFGAGSRLTVL.

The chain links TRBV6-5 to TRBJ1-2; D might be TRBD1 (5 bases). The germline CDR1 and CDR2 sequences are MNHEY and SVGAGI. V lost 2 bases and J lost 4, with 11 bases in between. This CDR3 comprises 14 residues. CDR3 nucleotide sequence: TGTGCCAGCAGTTACGATTCAGGGACCTATGGCTACACCTTC. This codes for CASSYDSGTYGYTF.

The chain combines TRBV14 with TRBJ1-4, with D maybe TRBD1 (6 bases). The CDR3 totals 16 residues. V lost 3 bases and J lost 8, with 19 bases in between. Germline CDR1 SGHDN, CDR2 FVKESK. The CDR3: CASSQVASGGWEKLFF. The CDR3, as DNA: TGTGCCAGCAGCCAGGTCGCTTCGGGGGGCTGGGAAAAACTGTTTTTT.

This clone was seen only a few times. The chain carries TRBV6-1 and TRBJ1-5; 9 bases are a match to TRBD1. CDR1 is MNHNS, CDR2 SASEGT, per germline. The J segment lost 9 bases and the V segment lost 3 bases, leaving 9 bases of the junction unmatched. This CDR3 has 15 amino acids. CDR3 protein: CASSDPTGGVRPQHF. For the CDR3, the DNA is TGTGCCAGCAGTGATCCGACAGGGGGGGTGCGGCCCCAGCATTTT.

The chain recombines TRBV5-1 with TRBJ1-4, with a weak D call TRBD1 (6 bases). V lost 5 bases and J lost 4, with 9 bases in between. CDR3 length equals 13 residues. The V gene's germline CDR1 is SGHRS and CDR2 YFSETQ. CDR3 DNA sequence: TGCGCCAGCAGAACGGACAGTAATGAAAAACTGTTTTTT. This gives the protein CASRTDSNEKLFF.

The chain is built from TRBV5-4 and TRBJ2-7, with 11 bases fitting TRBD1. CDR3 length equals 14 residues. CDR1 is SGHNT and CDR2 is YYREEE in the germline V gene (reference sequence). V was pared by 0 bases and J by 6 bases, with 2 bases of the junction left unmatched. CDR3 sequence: CASSLAGTGGEQYF. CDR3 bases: TGTGCCAGCAGCTTGGCGGGGACAGGGGGCGAGCAGTACTTC.